The 30 T cell receptor beta chains reported below all come from one sample, sequenced in a study of OX40 agonist ivuxolimab in advanced cancers. Assay: immunoSEQ multiplex PCR; the TCRdb copy retains only in-frame clones and omits some. Altogether 45,000 to 60,000 clones are present, 75% to 85% being singletons, with the ten largest covering 3% to 3.5%. The material sequenced was CD4+ or CD8+ T cells sorted from blood, taken in a trial of the OX40 agonist ivuxolimab. The receptors were gathered from an adult with an advanced solid tumor such as melanoma, head and neck, liver or kidney cancer.

The chain has TRBV6-4 and TRBJ2-5; the match to TRBD1 covers 7 bases. V gave up 6 bases and J gave up 3 bases; unmatched junction bases: 4. This CDR3 spans 13 amino acids. Germline values: CDR1 MRHNA, CDR2 SNTAGT. The CDR3 sequence is CASRFDREETQYF. CDR3 in DNA: TGTGCCAGCAGATTCGACAGGGAAGAGACCCAGTACTTC.

The chain carries TRBV1 and TRBJ2-1; no DNA check was done on the table's D call, TRBD2. TRBV1 is deemed a pseudogene. This CDR3 has 17 amino acids. The CDR3 DNA follows: TGCACCAGCAGCCAGTACCCTTTTCCCGCGGGAGATAATGAGCAGTTCTTC. Translation gives CTSSQYPFPAGDNEQFF.

The chain links TRBV18 to TRBJ2-7, with TRBD2 matching over 8 bases. The CDR3 runs 14 residues. V trimming: 5 bases; J trimming: 5 bases; junction bases outside the gene matches: 8. Germline-derived CDR1 and CDR2 are KGHSH and LQKENI. DNA of the CDR3: TGTGCCAGCTCAATAGGACTAGCCAACGACGAGCAGTACTTC. Protein product: CASSIGLANDEQYF.

The chain recombines TRBV19 with TRBJ1-1; D not certain. With 2 bases removed from V and 0 bases from J, the gap between germline ends came to 4 bases. Germline CDR1 is LNHDA and CDR2 is SQIVND (reference sequence). The CDR3 spans 13 residues. Here the CDR3 reads CASSISMNTEAFF. Here the CDR3 DNA reads TGTGCCAGTAGTATATCCATGAACACTGAAGCTTTCTTT.

V is TRBV11-3 and J is TRBJ2-1, with a possible D match to TRBD2 (5 bases). Germline V CDR1 and CDR2: SGHNT, YENEEA. V was clipped by 3 bases and J by 5 bases, with 14 bases between them. This CDR3 spans 15 amino acids. CDR3 in amino acids: CASSFGGPRNNEQFF. The CDR3 DNA sequence: TGTGCCAGCAGCTTCGGCGGGCCCCGGAACAATGAGCAGTTCTTC.

This chain connects TRBV6-1 to TRBJ2-7, with D possibly being TRBD1 or TRBD2 (5 bases each). Germline loops: CDR1 MNHNS, CDR2 SASEGT. V was pared by 4 bases and J by 4 bases, with 17 bases between. CDR3 length: 15 amino acids. The CDR3 coding sequence is TGTGCCAGCAGTGTACCCCGGGGCCGAGGGTACGAGCAGTACTTC. It codes for CASSVPRGRGYEQYF.

A single count supports this clone. This chain connects TRBV19 to TRBJ2-1; D might be TRBD1 (6 bases). Germline-derived CDR1 and CDR2 are LNHDA and SQIVND (reference sequence). V gave up 4 bases and J gave up 4 bases, with 14 bases separating them. This CDR3 spans 15 amino acids. The CDR3 loop is CASSSGTGRYNEQFF. For the CDR3, the DNA is TGTGCCAGTAGTAGCGGAACAGGGCGATACAATGAGCAGTTCTTC.

The genes are TRBV6-1 and TRBJ2-1; D is perhaps TRBD1 (5 bases). Germline CDR1 is MNHNS and CDR2 is SASEGT. V was cut by 1 base and J by 7 bases, with 14 bases left in between. This CDR3 spans 15 amino acids. CDR3 protein: CASSEEIQVWNEQFF. The CDR3 bases are TGTGCCAGCAGTGAAGAGATACAGGTTTGGAATGAGCAGTTCTTC.

This clone was detected once. This chain uses TRBV5-6 with TRBJ1-5, with D possibly TRBD1 on 5 matching bases. This CDR3 is built from 15 residues. The V end was cut by 1 base, the J end by 7 bases, with 15 bases between. The germline gives CDR1 SGHDT, CDR2 YYEEEE. The DNA for the CDR3 is TGTGCCAGCAGCTTGACCGGGGCTGGGAACCAGCCCCAGCATTTT. This translates into CASSLTGAGNQPQHF.

V is TRBV6-5 and J is TRBJ2-7; D gene uncertain. The CDR3 loop spans 11 amino acids. Germline V gene sequence: CDR1 MNHEY, CDR2 SVGAGI. The V end lost 5 bases, the J end lost 4 bases, and 6 bases lay between the germline ends. CDR3 in DNA: TGTGCCAGCAGTGACCTGTACGAGCAGTACTTC. Encoded protein: CASSDLYEQYF.

V gene TRBV7-3 combines with J gene TRBJ1-1, with a possible D match to TRBD1 (5 bases). The CDR3 covers 15 residues. CDR1 SGHTA and CDR2 FQGTGA come from the germline V gene. V was clipped by 5 bases and J by 6 bases, with 19 bases between them. CDR3 nucleotides: TGTGCCAGCAGCCCCCGGGGGGGTCCTGGACCTGAAGCTTTCTTT. Residues: CASSPRGGPGPEAFF.

This clone appeared a single time. V gene TRBV5-4 combines with J gene TRBJ2-2; the D gene could be TRBD1 or TRBD2 (6 bases each). The CDR3 totals 17 residues. Per germline, CDR1 SGHNT and CDR2 YYREEE (reference sequence). Trimming cost V 4 bases and J 5 bases, with 21 bases left between them. CDR3 protein: CASSPRGRLSGTGELFF. The CDR3, as DNA: TGTGCCAGCAGCCCCCGGGGGCGACTCTCAGGGACCGGGGAGCTGTTTTTT.

This clone occurred once. This chain links TRBV29-1 with TRBJ2-3; possible D gene TRBD1, 7 bases. This CDR3 spans 14 amino acids. Trimming shortened V by 4 bases and J by 4 bases, and 15 bases separated the two germline ends. Germline CDR1 SQVTM, CDR2 ANQGSEA. CDR3 coding DNA: TGCAGCGTTGGGCAGGGGGGTTTCTCAGATACGCAGTATTTT. As protein: CSVGQGGFSDTQYF.

CDR3 nucleotide sequence: TGTGCCAGTAGTATCGGGACTAGCGGGAGCAATGAGCAGTTCTTC. Translation gives CASSIGTSGSNEQFF. The genes are TRBV19 and TRBJ2-1; 14 bases are shared with TRBD2. After removal of 3 bases from V and 6 bases from J, the junction contained 1 base not matched to a gene. CDR3 length: 15 residues. Germline V gives CDR1 LNHDA, CDR2 SQIVND (reference sequence).

The chain has TRBV19 and TRBJ2-5; D not resolved. This CDR3 spans 15 amino acids. Trimming removed 2 bases at V and 6 bases at J, with 16 bases between. CDR1 is LNHDA and CDR2 is SQIVND in the germline V gene (reference sequence). The CDR3 DNA is TGTGCCAGTAGTATATCAAGGGTGCGCGAAAAGACCCAGTACTTC. This translates into CASSISRVREKTQYF.

The chain combines TRBV5-1 with TRBJ2-5; 12 positions match TRBD2. The CDR3 contains 16 residues. Unmatched junction bases numbered 4, after V lost 2 bases and J lost 2 bases. Germline V gene data show CDR1 as SGHRS and CDR2 as YFSETQ. The CDR3 coding sequence is TGCGCCAGCAGCTTAGGACTAGCGGGATCACAAGAGACCCAGTACTTC. Its protein is CASSLGLAGSQETQYF.

J is TRBJ1-5 and V is TRBV6-4; D unclear. Germline CDR1 is MRHNA and CDR2 is SNTAGT. This CDR3 is 13 amino acids long. V was shortened by 6 bases and J by 1 base, with 7 bases between the two germline ends. Here the CDR3 DNA reads TGTGCCAGCAGCCCGGACAGCAATCAGCCCCAGCATTTT. It is translated as CASSPDSNQPQHF.

This clone was seen just once. The chain joins TRBV18 to TRBJ2-1; D unresolved. The CDR3 loop spans 15 amino acids. V was pared by 2 bases and J by 3 bases, with 11 bases between. The germline CDR1 and CDR2 sequences are KGHSH and LQKENI. CDR3 sequence: CASSPTLLYYNEQFF. The CDR3 bases are TGTGCCAGCTCACCAACCCTTCTTTACTACAATGAGCAGTTCTTC.

This chain joins TRBV5-4 and TRBJ1-1, with 7 bases lining up with TRBD1. The CDR3 runs 14 residues. From germline, CDR1 is SGHNT and CDR2 YYREEE (reference sequence). The V and J ends lost 2 bases and 1 base, in that order; junction bases with no gene match: 2. CDR3 sequence reads: CASSLRTGNTEAFF. CDR3 DNA sequence: TGTGCCAGCAGCTTACGGACAGGGAACACTGAAGCTTTCTTT.

The gene calls are TRBV10-3 and TRBJ1-2; D might be TRBD1 (5 bases). From germline, CDR1 is ENHRY and CDR2 SYGVKD. V lost 8 bases and J 4 bases, leaving 17 bases between the germline ends. CDR3 length equals 14 residues. The chain's CDR3 is CAIAGATGGYGYTF. In DNA, the CDR3 is TGTGCCATCGCGGGAGCAACGGGGGGCTATGGCTACACCTTC.

This sequence joins TRBV14 and TRBJ2-1; D possibly corresponds to TRBD1 (5 bases). CDR1 is SGHDN, CDR2 FVKESK, per germline. Trimming shortened V by 3 bases and J by 5 bases, and 20 bases separated the two germline ends. The CDR3 is 17 amino acids. The CDR3 bases are TGTGCCAGCAGCCAGGACGTGGGGCTAAGATCTCACAATGAGCAGTTCTTC. This encodes CASSQDVGLRSHNEQFF.

The chain uses TRBV21-1 and TRBJ1-1. TRBV21-1 is a pseudogene segment. CDR3 length equals 10 residues. Here the CDR3 DNA reads TGTGCCAGCAGCCCCCTTTGGGCTTTCTTT. Translation gives CASSPLWAFF.

The CDR3 nucleotides read TGCGCCAGCAGCCAAGAACGGCTAGCGGGAGCCCCCGGGGAGCTGTTTTTT. This encodes CASSQERLAGAPGELFF. The rearrangement joins TRBV4-1 to TRBJ2-2; TRBD2 matches 10 bases. With 0 bases clipped from V and 6 bases from J, the junction kept 7 bases outside the gene matches. Germline V gives CDR1 MGHRA, CDR2 YSYEKL. This CDR3 spans 17 amino acids.

In regard to this clone: Other nucleotide sequences in the sample specify the same CDR3. This chain links TRBV10-3 with TRBJ2-1; D is perhaps TRBD1 or TRBD2 (5 bases each). Deletions cut 10 bases from V and 2 bases from J, with 12 bases between. CDR1 ENHRY and CDR2 SYGVKD come from the germline V gene. The CDR3 length is 13 residues. The CDR3 DNA reads TGTGCCACCCGGGACGAGGCCTACAATGAGCAGTTCTTC. It yields the protein CATRDEAYNEQFF.

This sequence joins TRBV6-1 and TRBJ1-5; unclear D gene. V was trimmed by 2 bases and J by 11 bases, leaving 19 bases between them. There are 15 residues in the CDR3. Germline CDR1 reads MNHNS; CDR2 reads SASEGT. The CDR3 DNA reads as TGTGCCAGCAGTGAAAGGAACACCCCGCATGGGACCCAGCATTTT. This gives the protein CASSERNTPHGTQHF.

Only a few counts were recorded for this clone. This chain joins TRBV5-4 and TRBJ1-4; the D is unclear. Trimming removed 4 bases at V and 3 bases at J, with 13 bases between. The CDR3 covers 15 residues. Germline CDR1 SGHNT, CDR2 YYREEE (reference sequence). The DNA of the CDR3 is TGTGCCAGCAGCACCGGTGGGAGCCCTAATGAAAAACTGTTTTTT. Its translation is CASSTGGSPNEKLFF.

This rearrangement joins TRBV18 to TRBJ1-2, with D possibly matching TRBD1 (5 bases). This CDR3 region has 17 residues. V shed 1 base and J shed 6 bases, with 21 bases lying between them. Germline V lookup: CDR1 KGHSH, CDR2 LQKENI. In DNA form, the CDR3 reads TGTGCCAGCTCACCACGGAAAGGGGACCTCGCTCCGAATGGCTACACCTTC. This translates into CASSPRKGDLAPNGYTF.

The chain couples TRBV11-2 to TRBJ2-7, with 7 nucleotides matching TRBD2. The CDR3 is made up of 15 amino acids. Germline values: CDR1 SGHAT, CDR2 FQNNGV. V trimming: 0 bases; J trimming: 3 bases; junction bases outside the gene matches: 5. Written as DNA, the CDR3 is TGTGCCAGCAGCTTAGAGGCGGGAGAATACTACGAGCAGTACTTC. Translated, it gives CASSLEAGEYYEQYF.

This chain links TRBV7-2 with TRBJ2-3; D is ambiguous. This CDR3 comprises 14 residues. V lost 2 bases and J 4 bases, leaving 10 bases between the germline ends. Per the germline V gene, CDR1 is SGHTA and CDR2 is FQGNSA. The CDR3 DNA is TGTGCCAGCAGCTTAATTTCACCGCCAGATACGCAGTATTTT. Its translation: CASSLISPPDTQYF. Complete variable domain (other parts from reference TRBV7-2 and TRBJ2-3): GAGVSQSPSNKVTEKGKDVELRCDPISGHTALYWYRQSLGQGLEFLIYFQGNSAPDKSGLPSDRFSAERTGGSVSTLTIQRTQQEDSAVYLCASSLISPPDTQYFGPGTRLTVL.

The chain recombines TRBV7-9 with TRBJ2-7, with TRBD2 as a possible D gene (6 bases). Trimming stripped 3 bases from V and 6 bases from J, with 24 bases between. CDR1 and CDR2 (germline): SEHNR, FQNEAQ (reference sequence). The CDR3 length is 17 residues. The CDR3 DNA reads as TGTGCCAGCAGCTTCGGGGCCGGGGCGGGAATCGCCGGCGAGCAGTACTTC. This codes for CASSFGAGAGIAGEQYF. Supplemented by reference TRBV7-9 and TRBJ2-7, the full variable domain reads DTGVSQNPRHKITKRGQNVTFRCDPISEHNRLYWYRQTLGQGPEFLTYFQNEAQLEKSRLLSDRFSAERPKGSFSTLEIQRTEQGDSAMYLCASSFGAGAGIAGEQYFGPGTRLTVT.